One T cell receptor beta chain is described in this entry. Its antigen is undetermined. The record originates from a study of a mutant IDH1 vaccine in newly diagnosed glioma. For the study at large: Earlier care involved radiotherapy, temozolomide, or both, and the majority received both. Study results and caveats: Seemingly, top peripheral T cell clonotype changes bore no relation to pseudoprogression.

Sequencing used immunoSEQ multiplex PCR; TCRdb keeps in-frame clones, though not all of them. This sample yields about 66,000 clones, of which around 80% are seen a single time; 3.6% belongs to the top ten. After removal of 4 bases from V and 5 bases from J, the junction contained 7 bases not matched to a gene. The CDR3 is 15 amino acids. The V gene's germline CDR1 is SNHLY and CDR2 FYNNEI. Regarding time point: week 11, during vaccination. It was 300 ug of mutant IDH1 20-mer peptide that made up each vaccine dose, given with topical imiquimod. The sequence was obtained from a man aged 30 to 45 with glioma. This specimen was PBMCs, taken from a glioma patient whose treatment included an IDH1 peptide vaccine. The chain recombines TRBV2 with TRBJ2-2; 7 bases line up with TRBD2. CDR3 coding DNA: TGTGCCAGCAGTGGGTCTGGCGGGAGTACCGGGGAGCTGTTTTTT. Protein product: CASSGSGGSTGELFF.